Following are 6 T cell receptor beta chains from one sample sequenced in a study of patients and donors after allogeneic stem cell transplantation. TCRdb recomputed calls from the RT-PCR reads with MiXCR, one row per CDR3 protein. Counted here are approximately 140,000 distinct CDR3 sequences, approximately 37% occurring once; the ten biggest clones make up roughly 52%. Sequenced input: blood, either unsorted or a sorted T cell fraction (not recorded which). The receptor source for this set is a human donor who was either an allogeneic HSCT recipient or a stem cell or donor lymphocyte infusion donor (not recorded which). It is not recorded whose cells these are; they may come from a transplant donor.

The rearrangement uses TRBV6-2 or TRBV6-3 and TRBJ2-7; D not certain. Trimming removed 5 bases from V and 4 bases from J, with 12 bases in between. Germline CDR1 reads MNHEY; CDR2 reads SVGEGT. There are 13 residues in the CDR3. The CDR3 is CASSRLGLYEQYF. CDR3 nucleotide sequence: TGTGCCAGCAGTCGACTGGGCCTTTACGAGCAGTACTTC.

The chain links TRBV27 to TRBJ1-3, with D tentatively TRBD1 (6 bases). V shed 5 bases and J shed 3 bases, with 17 bases lying between them. CDR1 MNHEY and CDR2 SMNVEV come from the germline V gene (reference sequence). The CDR3 totals 16 residues. CDR3 coding DNA: TGTGCCAGCAGTCCCCTACAGGGAGCGGATGGAAACACCATATATTTT. Translation: CASSPLQGADGNTIYF.

This sequence joins TRBV12-3 or TRBV12-4 and TRBJ2-7; the D gene is possibly TRBD1 (6 bases). V gave up 5 bases and J gave up 5 bases, with 16 bases separating them. CDR3 size: 14 residues. CDR3 in amino acids: CASSLGQQPNEQYF. CDR3 in DNA: TGTGCCAGCAGTCTCGGACAGCAACCAAACGAGCAGTACTTC.

The genes are TRBV6-6 and TRBJ1-5; 7 nucleotides align to TRBD1. Trimming removed 6 bases from V and 0 bases from J; junction bases left unmatched: 8. Germline-derived CDR1 and CDR2 are MNHNY and SVGAGI (reference sequence). The CDR3 loop spans 16 amino acids. The chain's CDR3 is CASSRTQGYSNQPQHF. The CDR3 coding sequence is TGTGCCAGCAGCCGGACACAGGGGTATAGCAATCAGCCCCAGCATTTT.

The chain uses TRBV7-2 and TRBJ1-3; 7 bases line up with TRBD1. The ends lost 1 base at V and 4 bases at J; junction bases unmatched: 13. Germline CDR1 SGHTA, CDR2 FQGNSA. The CDR3 sequence is 18 residues long. The CDR3 DNA reads as TGTGCCAGCAGCTTAGGGTTTTGGCCACAGGGGTCAGGAAACACCATATATTTT. Its translation: CASSLGFWPQGSGNTIYF.

Only a few counts were recorded for this clonotype. This chain uses TRBV9 with TRBJ1-2; unclear D gene. Germline V gene data show CDR1 as SGDLS and CDR2 as YYNGEE. CDR3 length equals 16 residues. V was pared by 3 bases and J by 0 bases, with 15 bases between. The CDR3 loop reads CASSEPQDGANYGYTF. CDR3 sequence (DNA): TGTGCCAGCAGCGAACCCCAGGACGGGGCTAACTATGGCTACACCTTC.